This T cell receptor (beta chain) originates from a study of T cell changes during pregnancy in multiple sclerosis. In its sample, this clone is medium-sized. Compared with germline, one end of the junction differs, possibly owing to a read error. Sequencing was performed with immunoSEQ multiplex PCR; in TCRdb, only in-frame clones are kept and a portion is missing. The sample has 30,000 to 45,000 clones, 75% to 95% seen once; the top ten hold about an eighth. The germline gives CDR1 PRHDT, CDR2 FYEKMQ (reference sequence). The CDR3 has 14 amino acids. This clonotype was sampled from a female donor with multiple sclerosis, enrolled in a pregnancy study. The sequences come from CD8+ T cells from peripheral blood mononuclear cells, collected after pregnancy. The genes are TRBV13 and TRBJ1-1; D remains unclear. In DNA form, the CDR3 reads TGTGCCAGCAGCCTAGGACGGCGGAGCACTGAAGCTTTCTTT. As protein: CASSLGRRSTEAFF.